The next 18 T cell receptor delta chains were all read from a single sample in a study of gamma-delta T cells after stem cell transplantation. TCRdb re-called clones from the RT-PCR reads using CATT. The sample includes 2,500 to 3,000 delta-chain clones, 4% to 6% seen only once; the top ten take about an eighth. The source material was gamma-delta T cells. These receptors came from a human donor. It is not recorded whose cells these are; they may come from a transplant donor.

This clone is labeled as medium-sized. J is TRDJ1 and V is TRDV2; TRDD2 agrees at 7 bases. V gave up 3 bases and J gave up 2 bases; unmatched junction bases: 23. Germline CDR1 and CDR2: GEAIGNYY and EKD. This CDR3 is built from 20 residues. The CDR3 DNA reads TGTGCCTGTGACCTACGCCTTCCTTTGGGGCTGATTCCTAAAACCGATAAACTCATCTTT. It is translated as CACDLRLPLGLIPKTDKLIF.

This clone is large in the sample. The chain joins TRDV2 to TRDJ3, with 9 bases identical to TRDD3. Germline V gene data show CDR1 as GEAIGNYY and CDR2 as EKD. The CDR3 has 19 residues. Losses at the gene ends were 3 bases for V and 0 bases for J; bases not matched to a gene: 8. CDR3 nucleotide sequence: TGTGCCTGTGACCGTATGGGGGATAGGAGCTCCTGGGACACCCGACAGATGTTTTTC. Amino acids: CACDRMGDRSSWDTRQMFF.

Points on this clone: One junction end does not reproduce the germline sequence, and a read error may be involved. The rearrangement uses TRDV2 and TRDJ1; D is possibly TRDD2 (5 bases). The germline gives CDR1 GEAIGNYY, CDR2 EKD. The CDR3 totals 15 residues. The CDR3 DNA reads as TGTGCCTGTGACACCTTAGCAGCCTACACCAATAAACCCATCTTT. This gives the protein CACDTLAAYTNKPIF.

The chain uses TRDV2 and TRDJ1; tentatively, D is TRDD3 (6 bases). In germline, CDR1 is GEAIGNYY, CDR2 EKD. This CDR3 region has 16 residues. V was pared by 4 bases and J by 0 bases, with 17 bases between. The CDR3 DNA sequence: TGTGCCTGTGAGGAGATACGAACGGAGTACACCGATAAACTCATCTTT. Amino acid sequence: CACEEIRTEYTDKLIF.

In regard to this clone: This sequence may be a read error, since a much larger clone differs from it by one base. V and J are TRDV2 and TRDJ2; 9 bases map to TRDD3. CDR1 and CDR2 from the germline V gene are GEAIGNYY and EKD. The CDR3 consists of 22 residues. The J segment lost 0 bases and the V segment lost 0 bases, leaving 19 bases of the junction unmatched. CDR3 residues: CACDTKLSGKGIRRALTAQLFF. CDR3 in DNA: TGTGCCTGTGACACCAAACTATCCGGTAAGGGGATACGCCGCGCTTTGACAGCACAACTCTTCTTT.

This clone has a handful of counts. A far larger clone differs by one base, so this is likely a read error. The sample carries other DNA sequences with the same CDR3. The gene calls are TRDV2 and TRDJ1; TRDD3 matches 11 bases. Unmatched junction bases numbered 23, after V lost 0 bases and J lost 3 bases. The CDR3 consists of 22 residues. Germline V CDR1 and CDR2: GEAIGNYY, EKD. CDR3 loop: CACDTIQGGGYDWEVSADKLIF. For the CDR3, the DNA is TGTGCCTGTGACACCATCCAGGGTGGGGGATACGATTGGGAAGTTTCTGCCGATAAACTCATCTTT.

The table lists this clone with a few counts. This likely stems from a read error, as it lies one base from a far larger clone. The rearrangement links TRDV2 to TRDJ1; the D gene is possibly TRDD2 (6 bases). This CDR3 spans 16 amino acids. V dropped 3 bases and J dropped 4 bases, with 20 bases sitting between them. Germline CDR1 is GEAIGNYY and CDR2 is EKD. The CDR3 sequence: CACDPNFLSFDDKLIF. CDR3 sequence (DNA): TGTGCCTGTGACCCGAACTTCCTCTCCTTTGACGATAAACTCATCTTT.

This clone was detected only a few times. Given a much more abundant clone one base away, this may be a read error. The V and J genes are TRDV2 and TRDJ1; 11 bases line up with TRDD3. CDR3 length equals 21 residues. With V trimmed by 3 bases and J by 1 base, 21 bases remained unmatched. Germline CDR1 GEAIGNYY, CDR2 EKD. CDR3 sequence: CACDRVGRRLGDRSRTDKLIF. In nucleotides, the CDR3 is TGTGCCTGTGACCGGGTTGGTCGTAGACTGGGGGATAGATCCCGCACCGATAAACTCATCTTT.

This clone came up a few times. This DNA's translation differs at residue 4 from TCRdb's protein, which comes from a much larger clone; a read error is likely, and the protein shown is translated from the DNA. The chain has TRDV2 and TRDJ1; D is ambiguous. From germline, CDR1 is GEAIGNYY and CDR2 EKD. The CDR3 covers 14 residues. The CDR3: CACATVEATDKLIF. CDR3 DNA: TGTGCCTGTGCCACCGTCGAGGCCACCGATAAACTCATCTTT.

Within the sample, this clone is large. This specimen includes other DNA sequences encoding the same CDR3. CDR3 nucleotides: TGTGCCTGTGACACCGTCGGAAGGGGATACACCGATAAACTCATCTTT. Its translation: CACDTVGRGYTDKLIF. This rearrangement joins TRDV2 to TRDJ1; tentative D call: TRDD3 (6 bases). The CDR3 is made up of 16 amino acids. Trimming stripped 0 bases from V and 0 bases from J, with 13 bases between. Germline assignment: CDR1 GEAIGNYY and CDR2 EKD.

The chain is built from TRDV1 and TRDJ1; 8 bases align to TRDD2. This CDR3 has 22 residues. V was clipped by 0 bases and J by 4 bases; unmatched bases: 25. Germline CDR1 and CDR2: TSWWSYY and QGS. CDR3 amino acids: CALGELADNFLRVPNDFDKLIF. CDR3 bases: TGTGCTCTTGGGGAACTAGCTGACAACTTCCTACGGGTTCCTAATGACTTCGATAAACTCATCTTT.

In this sample, this clone turned up a few times. Its ends do not fully match the called genes, so a read error is possible. Other nucleotide sequences from this sample produce the same CDR3. The V gene is TRDV2, the J gene TRDJ3, with 7 bases lining up with TRDD3. The germline V gene encodes CDR1 GEAIGNYY and CDR2 EKD. CDR3 length: 19 amino acids. This CDR3 is CACDTAAGGTPWDTRQMFF. Written as DNA, the CDR3 is TGTGCCTGTGACACCGCGGCTGGGGGTACTCCCTGGGACACCCGACAGATGTTCTTC.

Worth noting for this clone: TCRdb pairs this DNA with a much larger clone's protein that differs at residue 4, likely a read error; the protein shown was translated from the DNA. The chain joins TRDV2 to TRDJ1, with TRDD3 matching over 8 bases. The CDR3 has 19 amino acids. The germline V gene has CDR1 GEAIGNYY and CDR2 EKD. The ends lost 5 bases at V and 4 bases at J; junction bases unmatched: 23. The CDR3 loop reads CACGTVTTGILPNGDKLIF. As DNA, the CDR3 is TGTGCCTGTGGCACGGTGACTACGGGGATACTCCCGAACGGCGATAAACTCATCTTT.

Details on this clone: This sequence may be a read error, since a much larger clone differs from it by one base. The chain employs TRDV2 and TRDJ3, with D perhaps TRDD3 (6 bases). The CDR3 has 19 residues. Germline values: CDR1 GEAIGNYY, CDR2 EKD. In nucleotides, the CDR3 is TGTGCCTGTGATCGGCTGGGGACGAATAGCTCCTGGGACGCCCGACAGATGTTTTTC. Protein: CACDRLGTNSSWDARQMFF.

This clone is termed large. This specimen includes other DNA sequences encoding the same CDR3. The gene calls are TRDV2 and TRDJ1; 13 nucleotides align to TRDD3. Germline CDR1 is GEAIGNYY and CDR2 is EKD. This CDR3 is built from 20 residues. With V trimmed by 0 bases and J by 2 bases, 14 bases remained unmatched. This chain's CDR3 is CACDTLTGGYAEVGTDKLIF. For the CDR3, the DNA is TGTGCCTGTGACACCCTTACTGGGGGATACGCGGAAGTTGGTACCGATAAACTCATCTTT.

Worth noting for this clone: Just one base apart from a much larger clone, this may be a read error. This specimen includes other DNA sequences encoding the same CDR3. This chain uses TRDV2 with TRDJ1; the match to TRDD3 covers 12 bases. The CDR3 has 21 amino acids. Looked up from germline, CDR1 is GEAIGNYY and CDR2 is EKD. CDR3 loop: CACDTVTGGYRMGRDTDKLIF. The CDR3 DNA is TGTGCCTGTGACACCGTGACTGGGGGATACAGGATGGGGAGGGACACTGATAAACTCATCTTT.

This clone is categorized as medium-sized. The chain is built from TRDV2 and TRDJ1, with D tentatively TRDD2 or TRDD3 (7 bases each). Trimming cost V 2 bases and J 0 bases, with 24 bases left between them. CDR3 size: 19 residues. Germline V gives CDR1 GEAIGNYY, CDR2 EKD. The CDR3 loop is CACDRVPTGDLNDTDKLIF. The CDR3 DNA reads TGTGCCTGTGACAGGGTTCCTACTGGGGATTTAAATGACACCGATAAACTCATCTTT.

This clone ranks as large. This specimen includes other DNA sequences encoding the same CDR3. This chain connects TRDV2 to TRDJ1; the match to TRDD3 covers 8 bases. CDR3 length: 15 residues. The germline gives CDR1 GEAIGNYY, CDR2 EKD. The ends lost 3 bases at V and 0 bases at J; junction bases unmatched: 5. The CDR3 region has the DNA TGTGCCTGTGACGCCTGGGGGAAAAACACCGATAAACTCATCTTT. Residues: CACDAWGKNTDKLIF.